This TCR beta chain came from a study of Tregs in tolerant kidney transplant recipients (dated by TCRdb to the late 2010s). Regarding the research as a whole: The study applied TCRbeta sequencing to find donor-specific regulatory T cells before combined kidney and bone marrow transplantation and then followed those same cells after transplant. Overall results and qualifications from the work: In tolerant patients, the expansion of donor-specific Tregs was greater than global Treg expansion, suggesting that the expansion was antigen-driven rather than nonspecific. For some patients, the PCR primers changed as time went on, which meant samples from those patients could not be compared with one another at the nucleotide level. Expanding Tregs with activated donor B cells appeared to identify the most biologically relevant and donor-specific TCRbeta repertoire. The study was constrained by small patient numbers, and validation of the findings is required in larger populations and under other immunosuppression protocols. Biological reproducibility was not examined directly, but technical replication error appeared to be minimal.

As to this clone: Its antigen remains unidentified. The sample holds no much larger clone one base away, and base qualities are not on file.

For TCRbeta CDR3 sequencing, genomic DNA from the sorted cells was extracted using the QIAGEN DNeasy Blood and Tissue Kit. High-throughput TCRbeta CDR3 sequencing was carried out commercially through immunoSEQ, with PCR amplification with bias correction and internal controls included. In the original analysis: Unique productive TCRbeta sequences were defined by CDR3 nucleotide sequence where primers matched, and otherwise by CDR3 amino acid sequence together with Vbeta and Jbeta genes. To correct sorting error, sequences shared between sorted populations at a frequency ratio of 2:1 or less were removed; the rest were assigned to the higher population. Sequences were defined as donor-reactive when expanded at least 5-fold in CFSE-low cells versus unstimulated cells and present at a frequency of at least 0.01% in CFSE-low cells. Jensen-Shannon divergence calculated on the top 100 TCRbeta sequences ranked by frequency was used to measure repertoire divergence. For any sample with multiple sequencing runs, sorting error was corrected in each run separately before the runs were pooled. In its TCRdb copy, this immuneACCESS table keeps in-frame sequences only and misses some clones. Where compared with another copy, unresolved V genes explain less than half of these, and the others have no known cause. The V and J calls and clone size are taken from that table; D and trimming were inferred from the DNA. Across this sample there are fewer than 55,000 clones, with more than 70% seen only once. Clones ranked in the top ten supply roughly a sixth of the sample.

The germline V gene encodes CDR1 SGDLS and CDR2 YYNGEE. Spanning cysteine to phenylalanine, the CDR3 consists of 15 amino acids. This entry keeps only the CDR3 DNA: 45 bases, framed from base 1. Between the V and J ends, shortened by 3 bases and 3 bases respectively, the junction contains 15 bases. The transplants used related donors with nonmyeloablative bone marrow transplantation, and mixed chimerism in the human trials was transient. Unstimulated Tregs (CD4+CD25+CD127-), CD4+ non-Tregs (CD4+CD25-), CD4 and CD8 cells were FACS-sorted from thawed PBMCs. 4 combined kidney and bone marrow transplant recipients from the ITN036ST trial were included as patients, and samples were available only from these trial subjects. Healthy control blood was processed to PBMCs with a Ficoll density gradient and then cryopreserved, whereas patient PBMCs were collected both before and after transplant.

Sequencing was performed on CD8+ T cells from blood (PBMCs), taken 12 months after the transplant. The rearrangement joined TRBV9 to TRBJ1-2; TRBD1 could be the D gene, as 6 bases match. This receptor was obtained from a human patient who received a combined kidney and bone marrow transplant. Once a transplant has taken place, some T cells may be donor derived. The CDR3 reads CASSASTGRYYGYTF. The DNA sequence is TGTGCCAGCAGCGCGTCGACAGGCCGCTACTATGGCTACACCTTC.